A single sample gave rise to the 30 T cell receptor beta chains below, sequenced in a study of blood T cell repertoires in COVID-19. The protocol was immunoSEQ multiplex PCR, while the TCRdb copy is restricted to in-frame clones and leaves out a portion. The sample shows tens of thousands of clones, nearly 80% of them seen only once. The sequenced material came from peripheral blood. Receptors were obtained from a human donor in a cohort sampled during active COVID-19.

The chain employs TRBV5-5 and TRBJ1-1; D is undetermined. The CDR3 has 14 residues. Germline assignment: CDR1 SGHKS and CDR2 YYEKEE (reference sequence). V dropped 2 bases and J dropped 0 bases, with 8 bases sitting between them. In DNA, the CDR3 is TGTGCCAGCAGCTTTAGTCTGGTGAACACTGAAGCTTTCTTT. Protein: CASSFSLVNTEAFF.

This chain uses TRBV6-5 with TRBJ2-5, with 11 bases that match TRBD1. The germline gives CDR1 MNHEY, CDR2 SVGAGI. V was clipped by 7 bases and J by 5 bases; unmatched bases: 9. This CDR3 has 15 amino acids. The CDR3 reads CASKLPGQGGETQYF. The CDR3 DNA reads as TGTGCCAGCAAACTCCCGGGACAGGGGGGGGAGACCCAGTACTTC.

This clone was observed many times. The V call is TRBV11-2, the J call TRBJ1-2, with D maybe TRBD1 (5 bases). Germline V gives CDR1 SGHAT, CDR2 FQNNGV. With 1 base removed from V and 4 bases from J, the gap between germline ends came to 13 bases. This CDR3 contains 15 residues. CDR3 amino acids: CASSLAGSGGYGYTF. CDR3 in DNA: TGTGCCAGCAGCTTAGCAGGGTCGGGTGGCTATGGCTACACCTTC.

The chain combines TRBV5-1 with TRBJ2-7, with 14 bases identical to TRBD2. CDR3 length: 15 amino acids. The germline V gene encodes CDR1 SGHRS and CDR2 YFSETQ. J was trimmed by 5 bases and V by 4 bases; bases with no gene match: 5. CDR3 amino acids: CASSLTSGGAHEQYF. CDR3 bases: TGCGCCAGCAGCCTGACTAGCGGGGGGGCCCACGAGCAGTACTTC.

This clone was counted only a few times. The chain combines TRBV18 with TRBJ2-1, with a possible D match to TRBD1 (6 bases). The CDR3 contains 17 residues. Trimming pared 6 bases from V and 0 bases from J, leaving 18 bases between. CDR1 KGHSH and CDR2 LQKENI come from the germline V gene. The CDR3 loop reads CASSTTQGSYSYNEQFF. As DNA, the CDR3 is TGTGCCAGCTCCACGACGCAGGGGTCGTACTCCTACAATGAGCAGTTCTTC.

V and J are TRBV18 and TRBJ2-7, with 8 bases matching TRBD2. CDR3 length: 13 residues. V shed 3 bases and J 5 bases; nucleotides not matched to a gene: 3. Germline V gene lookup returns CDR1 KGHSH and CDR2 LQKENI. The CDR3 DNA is TGTGCCAGCTCACCCCGGGGGGGAGACGAGCAGTACTTC. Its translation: CASSPRGGDEQYF.

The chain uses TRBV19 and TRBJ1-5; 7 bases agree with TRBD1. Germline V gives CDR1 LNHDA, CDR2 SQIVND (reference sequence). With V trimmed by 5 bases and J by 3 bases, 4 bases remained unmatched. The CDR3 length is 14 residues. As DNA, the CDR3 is TGTGCCAGTAGTTGGGACAGCGTCAATCAGCCCCAGCATTTT. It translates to CASSWDSVNQPQHF.

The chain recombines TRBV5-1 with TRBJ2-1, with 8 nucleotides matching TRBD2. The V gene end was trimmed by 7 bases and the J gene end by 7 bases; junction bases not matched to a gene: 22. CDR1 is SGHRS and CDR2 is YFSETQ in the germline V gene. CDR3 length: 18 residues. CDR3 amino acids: CASGPYETLAALVNEQFF. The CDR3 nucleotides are TGCGCCAGCGGACCGTACGAAACACTAGCGGCCTTGGTAAATGAGCAGTTCTTC. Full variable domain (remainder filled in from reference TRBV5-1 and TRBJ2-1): KAGVTQTPRYLIKTRGQQVTLSCSPISGHRSVSWYQQTPGQGLQFLFEYFSETQRNKGNFPGRFSGRQFSNSRSEMNVSTLELGDSALYLCASGPYETLAALVNEQFFGPGTRLTVL.

The chain's CDR3 is CATSETGLGDTGELFF. The CDR3 DNA reads as TGTGCCACCAGTGAAACCGGACTAGGGGACACCGGGGAGCTGTTTTTT. The chain carries TRBV24-1 and TRBJ2-2, with 7 bases fitting TRBD2. The V segment lost 4 bases and the J segment 3 bases; nucleotides outside the gene matches: 7. From germline, CDR1 is KGHDR and CDR2 SFDVKD. The CDR3 contains 16 residues.

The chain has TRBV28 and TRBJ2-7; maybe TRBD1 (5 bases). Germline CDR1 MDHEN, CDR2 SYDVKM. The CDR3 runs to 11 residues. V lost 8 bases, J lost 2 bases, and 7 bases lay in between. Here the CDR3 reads CASATAYEQYF. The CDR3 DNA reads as TGTGCCAGCGCGACAGCCTACGAGCAGTACTTC.

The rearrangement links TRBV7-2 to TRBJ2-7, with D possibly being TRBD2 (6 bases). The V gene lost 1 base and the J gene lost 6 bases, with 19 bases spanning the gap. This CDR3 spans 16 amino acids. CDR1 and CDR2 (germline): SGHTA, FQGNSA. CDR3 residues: CASSLGWVGGRPEQYF. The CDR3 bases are TGTGCCAGCAGCTTAGGCTGGGTGGGGGGACGGCCCGAGCAGTACTTC.

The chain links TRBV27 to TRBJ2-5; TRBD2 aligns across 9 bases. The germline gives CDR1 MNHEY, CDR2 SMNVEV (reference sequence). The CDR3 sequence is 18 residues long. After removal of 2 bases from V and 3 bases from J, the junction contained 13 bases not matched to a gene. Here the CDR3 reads CASSLILAGFDNKETQYF. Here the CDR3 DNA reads TGTGCCAGCAGTTTAATTCTAGCGGGATTCGATAATAAAGAGACCCAGTACTTC.

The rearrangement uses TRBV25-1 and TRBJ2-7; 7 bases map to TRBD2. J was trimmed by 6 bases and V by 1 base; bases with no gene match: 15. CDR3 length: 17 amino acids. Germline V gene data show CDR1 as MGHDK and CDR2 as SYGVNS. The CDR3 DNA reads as TGTGCCAGCAGTGAATGGGAGGGCGGGACCCGACTCGTCGAGCAGTACTTC. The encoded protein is CASSEWEGGTRLVEQYF.

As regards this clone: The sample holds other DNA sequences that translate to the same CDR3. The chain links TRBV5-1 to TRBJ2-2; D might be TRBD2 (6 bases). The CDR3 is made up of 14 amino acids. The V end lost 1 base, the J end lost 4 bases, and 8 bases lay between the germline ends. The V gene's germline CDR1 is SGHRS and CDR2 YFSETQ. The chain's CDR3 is CASSLPGGTGELFF. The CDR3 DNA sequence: TGCGCCAGCAGCTTGCCCGGGGGCACCGGGGAGCTGTTTTTT.

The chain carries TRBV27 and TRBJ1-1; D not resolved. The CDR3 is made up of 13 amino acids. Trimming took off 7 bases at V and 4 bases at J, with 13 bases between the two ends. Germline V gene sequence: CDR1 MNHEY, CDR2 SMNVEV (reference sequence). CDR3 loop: CASTPGIGTEAFF. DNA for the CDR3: TGTGCCAGCACTCCGGGGATCGGCACTGAAGCTTTCTTT.

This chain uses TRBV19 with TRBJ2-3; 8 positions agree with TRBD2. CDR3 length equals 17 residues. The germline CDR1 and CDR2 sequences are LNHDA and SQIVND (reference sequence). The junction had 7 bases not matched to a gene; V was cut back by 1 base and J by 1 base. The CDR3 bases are TGTGCCAGTAGTATAGGGAGGACTAGCACTGGCACAGATACGCAGTATTTT. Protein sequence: CASSIGRTSTGTDTQYF.

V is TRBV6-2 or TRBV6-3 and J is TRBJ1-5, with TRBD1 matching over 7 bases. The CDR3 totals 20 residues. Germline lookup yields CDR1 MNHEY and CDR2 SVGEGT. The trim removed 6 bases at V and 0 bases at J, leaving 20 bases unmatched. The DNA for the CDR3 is TGTGCCAGCAGCTCAGTACAGGGGACGCTCGGTACTTATAGCAATCAGCCCCAGCATTTT. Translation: CASSSVQGTLGTYSNQPQHF.

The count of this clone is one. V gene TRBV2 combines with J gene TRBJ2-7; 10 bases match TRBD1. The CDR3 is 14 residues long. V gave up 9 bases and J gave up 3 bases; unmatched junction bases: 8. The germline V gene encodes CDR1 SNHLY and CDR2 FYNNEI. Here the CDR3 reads CASSPGQGRYEQYF. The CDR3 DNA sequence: TGTGCCAGTTCGCCGGGACAGGGGCGCTACGAGCAGTACTTC.

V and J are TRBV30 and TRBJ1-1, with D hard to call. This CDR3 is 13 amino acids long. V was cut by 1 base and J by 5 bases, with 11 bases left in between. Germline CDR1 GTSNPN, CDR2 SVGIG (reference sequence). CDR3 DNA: TGTGCCTGGAGTGGGGCTGGCGGGACTGAAGCTTTCTTT. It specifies CAWSGAGGTEAFF.

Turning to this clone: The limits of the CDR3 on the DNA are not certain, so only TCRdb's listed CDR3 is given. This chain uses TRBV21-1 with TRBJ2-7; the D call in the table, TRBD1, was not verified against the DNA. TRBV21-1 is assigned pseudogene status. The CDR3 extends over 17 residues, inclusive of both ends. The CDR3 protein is CASSKVGQGITLYEQYF.

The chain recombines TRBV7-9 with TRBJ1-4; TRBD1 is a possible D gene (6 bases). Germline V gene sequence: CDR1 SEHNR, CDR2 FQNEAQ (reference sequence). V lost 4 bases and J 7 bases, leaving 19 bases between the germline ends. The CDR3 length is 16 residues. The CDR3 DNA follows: TGTGCCAGCAGCTCTGCCGGGGAGGGGGAGAGTGAAAAACTGTTTTTT. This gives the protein CASSSAGEGESEKLFF.

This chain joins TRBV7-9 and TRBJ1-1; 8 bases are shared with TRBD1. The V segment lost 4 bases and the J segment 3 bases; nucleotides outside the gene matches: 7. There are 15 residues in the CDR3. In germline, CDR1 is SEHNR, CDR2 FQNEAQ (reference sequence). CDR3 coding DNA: TGTGCCAGCAGCTCCATGATACAGGGGGACACTGAAGCTTTCTTT. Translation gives CASSSMIQGDTEAFF.

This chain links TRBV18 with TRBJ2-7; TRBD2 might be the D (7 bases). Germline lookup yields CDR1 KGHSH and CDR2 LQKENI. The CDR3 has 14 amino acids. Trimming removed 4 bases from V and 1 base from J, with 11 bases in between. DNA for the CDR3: TGTGCCAGCTCACTCGGGGGGCAGTCCTACGAGCAGTACTTC. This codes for CASSLGGQSYEQYF.

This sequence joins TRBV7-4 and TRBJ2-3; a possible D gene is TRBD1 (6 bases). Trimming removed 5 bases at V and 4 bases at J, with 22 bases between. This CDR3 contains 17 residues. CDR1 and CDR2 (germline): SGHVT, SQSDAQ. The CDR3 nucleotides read TGTGCCAGCAGCCTTGGGTCAGGGGCGCCCATAGCAGATACGCAGTATTTT. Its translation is CASSLGSGAPIADTQYF.

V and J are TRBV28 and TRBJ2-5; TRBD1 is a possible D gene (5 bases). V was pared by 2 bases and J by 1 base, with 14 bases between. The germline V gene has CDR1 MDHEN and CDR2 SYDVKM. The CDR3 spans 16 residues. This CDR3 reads CASSLENQGPQETQYF. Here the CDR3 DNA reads TGTGCCAGCAGTTTAGAGAACCAGGGTCCCCAAGAGACCCAGTACTTC.

The CDR3: CASSRTGGEQYF. The DNA for the CDR3 is TGTGCCAGCAGCCGGACAGGGGGCGAGCAGTACTTC. J is TRBJ2-7 and V is TRBV7-9; 10 positions match TRBD1. CDR1 and CDR2 (germline): SEHNR, FQNEAQ (reference sequence). This CDR3 is 12 amino acids long. J gave up 6 bases and V 5 bases, and 1 base lay outside the gene matches.

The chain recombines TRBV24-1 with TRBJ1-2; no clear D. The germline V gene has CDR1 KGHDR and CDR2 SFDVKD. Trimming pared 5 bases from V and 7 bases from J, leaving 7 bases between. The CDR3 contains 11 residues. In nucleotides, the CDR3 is TGTGCCACCAGTGGAGGCGGTGGCTACACCTTC. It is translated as CATSGGGGYTF.

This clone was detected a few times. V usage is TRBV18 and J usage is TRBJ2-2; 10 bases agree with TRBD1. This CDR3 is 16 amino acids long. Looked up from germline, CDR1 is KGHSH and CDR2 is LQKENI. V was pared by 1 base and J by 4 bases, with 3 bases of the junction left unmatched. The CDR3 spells CASSPQGTGVTGELFF. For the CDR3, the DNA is TGTGCCAGCTCACCACAAGGGACAGGGGTCACCGGGGAGCTGTTTTTT.

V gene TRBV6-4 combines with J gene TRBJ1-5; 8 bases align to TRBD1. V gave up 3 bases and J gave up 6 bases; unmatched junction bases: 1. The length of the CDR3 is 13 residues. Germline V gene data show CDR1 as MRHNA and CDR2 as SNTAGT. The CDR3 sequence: CASSEGTGQPQHF. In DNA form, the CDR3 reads TGTGCCAGCAGTGAAGGGACAGGTCAGCCCCAGCATTTT.

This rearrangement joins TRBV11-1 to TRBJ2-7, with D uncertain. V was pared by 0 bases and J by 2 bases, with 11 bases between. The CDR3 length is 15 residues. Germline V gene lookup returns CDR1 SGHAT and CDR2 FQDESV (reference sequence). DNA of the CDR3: TGTGCCAGCAGCTTAGCGGCGGATCCGGCCTACGAGCAGTACTTC. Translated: CASSLAADPAYEQYF.